The 21 T cell receptor beta chains below were found in one sample sequenced in a study of T cell changes during pregnancy in multiple sclerosis. Here immunoSEQ multiplex PCR was the method, and the copy in TCRdb shows in-frame clones only, minus some. The top ten hold 0.5% to 0.7% of the sample, which has 50,000 or so clones, approximately 94% seen once. The specimen comprised CD4+ T cells from peripheral blood mononuclear cells, sampled in the second trimester of pregnancy. Receptor source: a female donor with multiple sclerosis, enrolled in a pregnancy study.

V and J are TRBV5-1 and TRBJ2-2, with D unresolved. V shed 0 bases and J shed 1 base, with 4 bases lying between them. CDR3 length: 14 residues. The V gene's germline CDR1 is SGHRS and CDR2 YFSETQ. This chain's CDR3 is CASSLGLNTGELFF. CDR3 bases: TGCGCCAGCAGCTTGGGGCTGAACACCGGGGAGCTGTTTTTT.

V usage is TRBV6-6 and J usage is TRBJ1-2; no definite D call. The CDR3 is 13 amino acids. In germline, CDR1 is MNHNY, CDR2 SVGAGI (reference sequence). The V end lost 0 bases, the J end lost 4 bases, and 6 bases lay between the germline ends. In DNA, the CDR3 is TGTGCCAGCAGTTACTCTGGTAGCTATGGCTACACCTTC. Translated: CASSYSGSYGYTF.

V is TRBV4-2 and J is TRBJ1-1; 10 bases line up with TRBD1. The ends lost 1 base at V and 7 bases at J; junction bases unmatched: 12. Germline loops: CDR1 LGHNA, CDR2 YNFKEQ. The CDR3 runs 17 residues. The CDR3, as DNA: TGTGCCAGCAGCCAAGTCCGGCTGGGACAGGGGTCCCTTGAAGCTTTCTTT. It is translated as CASSQVRLGQGSLEAFF.

V usage is TRBV7-7 and J usage is TRBJ2-7; TRBD1 matches at 7 bases. Trimming took 3 bases from V and 3 from J; bases not matched to a gene: 2. Germline CDR1 and CDR2: SSHAT and FNYEAQ (reference sequence). This CDR3 has 13 residues. The CDR3 region is CASSFGTDYEQYF. Here the CDR3 DNA reads TGTGCCAGCAGCTTTGGGACAGACTACGAGCAGTACTTC.

The rearrangement joins TRBV7-9 to TRBJ2-7, with 12 positions matching TRBD2. J lost 3 bases, V lost 6 bases, and 0 bases had no gene match. From germline, CDR1 is SEHNR and CDR2 FQNEAQ (reference sequence). The CDR3 spans 13 residues. The CDR3 region is CASRGLAGYEQYF. DNA for the CDR3: TGTGCCAGCAGGGGACTAGCGGGCTACGAGCAGTACTTC.

On this clone: Within the sample, other DNA sequences also encode this same CDR3. The chain has TRBV7-2 and TRBJ2-3, with a weak D call TRBD1 (6 bases). CDR1 is SGHTA, CDR2 FQGNSA, per germline. The CDR3 runs 14 residues. Trimming removed 2 bases at V and 3 bases at J, with 9 bases between. CDR3 sequence: CASSLMRGTDTQYF. The CDR3 DNA reads TGTGCCAGCAGCTTAATGAGGGGGACAGATACGCAGTATTTT.

V is TRBV5-5 and J is TRBJ2-7; 9 positions match TRBD1. The CDR3 length is 15 residues. The J segment lost 6 bases and the V segment lost 1 base, leaving 8 bases of the junction unmatched. Germline-derived CDR1 and CDR2 are SGHKS and YYEKEE (reference sequence). The CDR3: CASSLSGTGSLEQYF. The CDR3, as DNA: TGTGCCAGCAGCTTGTCCGGGACAGGGTCGCTCGAGCAGTACTTC. Drawing the rest from reference TRBV5-5 and TRBJ2-7, the complete variable domain is DAGVTQSPTHLIKTRGQQVTLRCSPISGHKSVSWYQQVLGQGPQFIFQYYEKEERGRGNFPDRFSARQFPNYSSELNVNALLLGDSALYLCASSLSGTGSLEQYFGPGTRLTVT.

This clone was detected once. This chain links TRBV4-2 with TRBJ2-7; a possible D gene is TRBD2 (5 bases). V dropped 1 base and J dropped 6 bases, with 10 bases sitting between them. This CDR3 spans 13 amino acids. In germline, CDR1 is LGHNA, CDR2 YNFKEQ. Written as DNA, the CDR3 is TGTGCCAGCAGCCAAGGCCACGGGGTCGAGCAGTACTTC. Amino acids: CASSQGHGVEQYF.

The chain carries TRBV5-1 and TRBJ1-4; D might be TRBD1 (6 bases). From germline, CDR1 is SGHRS and CDR2 YFSETQ. The CDR3 is 14 residues long. V shed 1 base and J shed 5 bases, with 9 bases lying between them. The chain's CDR3 is CASSLSQGNEKLFF. The DNA of the CDR3 is TGCGCCAGCAGCTTGTCTCAGGGGAATGAAAAACTGTTTTTT.

The chain combines TRBV5-1 with TRBJ2-1; 9 bases map to TRBD2. Germline V gene data show CDR1 as SGHRS and CDR2 as YFSETQ. CDR3 length: 17 amino acids. V trimming: 1 base; J trimming: 5 bases; junction bases outside the gene matches: 10. Here the CDR3 reads CASSLTPRLAENNEQFF. CDR3 coding DNA: TGCGCCAGCAGCTTGACACCCCGACTAGCGGAGAACAATGAGCAGTTCTTC.

This clone was detected a few times. The V and J genes are TRBV30 and TRBJ1-1; TRBD1 might be the D (6 bases). The V gene lost 1 base and the J gene lost 11 bases, with 17 bases spanning the gap. This CDR3 is 13 amino acids long. The germline CDR1 and CDR2 sequences are GTSNPN and SVGIG (reference sequence). The CDR3 reads CAWSESGGGLAFF. CDR3 nucleotides: TGTGCCTGGAGTGAATCGGGGGGCGGCCTGGCTTTCTTT.

The chain carries TRBV18 and TRBJ2-2; 7 bases match TRBD1. The trim removed 2 bases at V and 1 base at J, leaving 4 bases unmatched. This CDR3 has 16 amino acids. CDR1 and CDR2 (germline): KGHSH, LQKENI. The CDR3 DNA is TGTGCCAGCTCACCAGCCGGGACAGTGAACACCGGGGAGCTGTTTTTT. As protein: CASSPAGTVNTGELFF.

This clone is a singleton in its sample. The chain combines TRBV5-4 with TRBJ1-3; 8 nucleotides match TRBD1. The CDR3 is 15 amino acids. V was pared by 4 bases and J by 0 bases, with 3 bases of the junction left unmatched. Per germline, CDR1 SGHNT and CDR2 YYREEE (reference sequence). CDR3 bases: TGTGCCAGCAGCCTACAGGGGGGCTCTGGAAACACCATATATTTT. It specifies CASSLQGGSGNTIYF.

This clone was counted between two and nine times. The J gene is TRBJ1-1, the V gene TRBV29-1, with no clear D. CDR3 length: 16 amino acids. Germline V lookup: CDR1 SQVTM, CDR2 ANQGSEA. Between the trimmed V and J ends, which lost 5 bases and 1 base, there was a span of 20 bases. CDR3 DNA: TGCAGCGTTCCCCTCCCTCCTTCAGGTCGGAACACTGAAGCTTTCTTT. This translates into CSVPLPPSGRNTEAFF.

V usage is TRBV6-1 and J usage is TRBJ2-7; TRBD1 matches 7 bases. V dropped 4 bases and J dropped 4; count of bases not matched to a gene: 4. CDR1 and CDR2 (germline): MNHNS, SASEGT. CDR3 size: 13 residues. DNA of the CDR3: TGTGCCAGCAGTGTGACAGGGCCTTACGAGCAGTACTTC. It encodes CASSVTGPYEQYF.

The chain links TRBV30 to TRBJ1-5; unclear D gene. Looked up from germline, CDR1 is GTSNPN and CDR2 is SVGIG (reference sequence). This CDR3 is 13 amino acids long. Between the trimmed V and J ends, which lost 1 base and 6 bases, there was a span of 10 bases. CDR3 bases: TGTGCCTGGAGTGGTCAAGGAGGTCAGCCCCAGCATTTT. Amino acids: CAWSGQGGQPQHF.

V gene TRBV7-3 combines with J gene TRBJ1-3; unclear D gene. CDR3 length: 15 amino acids. With 3 bases removed from V and 2 bases from J, the gap between germline ends came to 11 bases. Germline CDR1 SGHTA, CDR2 FQGTGA. The CDR3 region is CASSLASHPGNTIYF. CDR3 DNA: TGTGCCAGCAGCTTGGCTTCTCACCCTGGAAACACCATATATTTT.

This clone was seen a single time. The chain combines TRBV5-6 with TRBJ2-6, with a tentative D call TRBD1 (5 bases). Germline V lookup: CDR1 SGHDT, CDR2 YYEEEE. There are 17 residues in the CDR3. Trimming stripped 1 base from V and 0 bases from J, with 11 bases between. In DNA, the CDR3 is TGTGCCAGCAGCTTGCGCAGGGATTTCTCTGGGGCCAACGTCCTGACTTTC. Encoded protein: CASSLRRDFSGANVLTF.

J is TRBJ2-7 and V is TRBV7-8; 14 positions match TRBD2. CDR3 length equals 18 residues. The V gene's germline CDR1 is SGHVS and CDR2 FQNEAQ. V was pared by 5 bases and J by 0 bases, with 9 bases of the junction left unmatched. CDR3 DNA: TGTGCCAGCAGCCCGCAGACTAGCGGGGGGGCAGGCTCCTACGAGCAGTACTTC. Translation gives CASSPQTSGGAGSYEQYF.

The rearrangement joins TRBV28 to TRBJ1-6, with 9 bases that match TRBD1. Unmatched junction bases numbered 3, after V lost 6 bases and J lost 0 bases. The CDR3 is made up of 16 amino acids. Germline assignment: CDR1 MDHEN and CDR2 SYDVKM. The CDR3 nucleotides are TGTGCCAGCAGCTCGACAGGGGGCTCCTATAATTCACCCCTCCACTTT. Translation: CASSSTGGSYNSPLHF.

This chain connects TRBV2 to TRBJ1-1, with unresolved D. In germline, CDR1 is SNHLY, CDR2 FYNNEI. This CDR3 is 14 amino acids long. V was shortened by 3 bases and J by 0 bases, with 8 bases between the two germline ends. The CDR3 coding sequence is TGTGCCAGCAGTGAGACGCGGGTGAACACTGAAGCTTTCTTT. It codes for CASSETRVNTEAFF.